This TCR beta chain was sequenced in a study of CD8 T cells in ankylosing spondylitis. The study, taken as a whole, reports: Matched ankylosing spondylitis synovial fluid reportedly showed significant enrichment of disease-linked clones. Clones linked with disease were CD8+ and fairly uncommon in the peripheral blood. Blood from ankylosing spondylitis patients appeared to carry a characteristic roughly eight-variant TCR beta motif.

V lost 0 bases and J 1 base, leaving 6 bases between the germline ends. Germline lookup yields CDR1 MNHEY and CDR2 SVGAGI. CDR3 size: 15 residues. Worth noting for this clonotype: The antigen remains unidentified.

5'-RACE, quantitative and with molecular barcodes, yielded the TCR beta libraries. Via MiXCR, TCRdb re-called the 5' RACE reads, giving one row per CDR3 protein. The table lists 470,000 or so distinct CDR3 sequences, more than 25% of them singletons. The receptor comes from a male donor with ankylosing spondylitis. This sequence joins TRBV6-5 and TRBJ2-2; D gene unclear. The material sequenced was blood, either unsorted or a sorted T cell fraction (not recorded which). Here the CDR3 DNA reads TGTGCCAGCAGTTACTCCCGGCAGAACACCGGGGAGCTGTTTTTT. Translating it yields CASSYSRQNTGELFF.